This record covers a single TCR beta chain. Its cognate antigen is unknown. Per germline, CDR1 SGHTA and CDR2 FQGTGA. Trimming cost V 8 bases and J 5 bases, with 16 bases left between them. The CDR3 covers 14 residues. Carried by the TCR beta cDNA libraries were unique molecular identifiers. Input populations of roughly 1 to 11 million T cells gave rise to roughly 500,000 cDNA molecules. MiXCR, applied by TCRdb to the PCR reads, yields one record per CDR3 protein. Of about 820,000 distinct CDR3 sequences listed, around 53% are singletons. These data are taken from a study of post-analysis software for immune sequencing data. For the study at large: There were relapsing-remitting, secondary progressive and progressive-relapsing multiple sclerosis among the disease courses included.

Overall study findings and caveats: Elevated frequency relative to controls characterized several TRBV segments in patients, TRBV5-6, TRBV5-1 and TRBV20-1 among them. F measure showed strong co-clustering of same-batch samples.

The source is a girl aged 5 to 17 with multiple sclerosis. Sequencing input: blood. The chain is built from TRBV7-3 and TRBJ1-5, with D tentatively TRBD1 (5 bases). The chain's CDR3 is CASGPGRRDQPQHF. CDR3 sequence (DNA): TGTGCCAGCGGGCCGGGGCGTAGAGATCAGCCCCAGCATTTT.